Listed below are T cell receptor beta chains from one sample, sequenced in a study of T cell responses to AZD1222 COVID-19 vaccine. Generated by immunoSEQ multiplex PCR, the TCRdb table keeps only in-frame clones and is missing some. This sample has about 170,000 clones; over 85% occur once, and the top ten carry about 2.8%. The sample here was peripheral blood, taken on day 0 of AZD1222 vaccination. These receptors were collected from an adult in good health. Both conserved end residues are part of each CDR3. D genes are given only for firm matches. Some rows have no size entry. The others give once, few or many, or a class for an expanded clone.

TGCGCCAGCAGAGGGGAATACGAGCAGTACTTC CASRGEYEQYF TRBJ2-7 - - TRBV5-1
TGTGCCAGCAAGCAGGGTTTGAGCACTGAAGCTTTCTTT CASKQGLSTEAFF TRBJ1-1 - - TRBV27
TGCGCCAGCAGCTTGATGGGCCGGGACAATACTGAAGCTTTCTTT CASSLMGRDNTEAFF TRBJ1-1 - - TRBV5-1
TGTGCCAGCTCCATGAAAGAGAATTCACCCCTCCACTTT CASSMKENSPLHF TRBJ1-6 - - TRBV18
TGTGCCAGCAGCCCACGGGCCCAAGGACAGGGGCTGAGCTCCTACGAGCAGTACTTC CASSPRAQGQGLSSYEQYF TRBJ2-7 - TRBD1 TRBV7-6
TGTGCCAGCAGCCCCTTGGTTAGCTATGGCTACACCTTC CASSPLVSYGYTF TRBJ1-2 - - TRBV3-1/TRBV3-2
TGCAGCGTTGAAGATCCCCGGAAAGGGATCTATGGCTACACCTTC CSVEDPRKGIYGYTF TRBJ1-2 - - TRBV29-1
TGTGCCTGGAGCCCGACAGACAATCAGCCCCAGCATTTT CAWSPTDNQPQHF TRBJ1-5 - - TRBV30
TGCGCCAGCAGCCACCTCAAGGACGCTACCGGGGAGCTGTTTTTT CASSHLKDATGELFF TRBJ2-2 - - TRBV4-1
TGTGCCATCAGTGAGTCGCGACAGGGGAAGGAAAAACTGTTTTTT CAISESRQGKEKLFF TRBJ1-4 few TRBD1 TRBV10-3
TGTGCCAGCAGTCCAAGATTGGCGAGCTACAATGAGCAGTTCTTC CASSPRLASYNEQFF TRBJ2-1 once - TRBV7-2
TGTGCCAGCAGCTTAGCGGGAGGCTACTCCTACGAGCAGTACTTC CASSLAGGYSYEQYF TRBJ2-7 many - TRBV7-6
TGTGCCAGCAGTGGACCGGGACAGGGGTACAATGAGCAGTTCTTC CASSGPGQGYNEQFF TRBJ2-1 few TRBD1 TRBV2
TGTGCCTCCTCCGGGAGCTCCTACAATGAGCAGTTCTTC CASSGSSYNEQFF TRBJ2-1 - - TRBV27
TGTGCCAGCAGTTCCGGACAGCAAGAGACCCAGTACTTC CASSSGQQETQYF TRBJ2-5 - - TRBV27
TGTGCCAGCAGCTTAGCGCAAGGTAGGAGCTACGAGCAGTACTTC CASSLAQGRSYEQYF TRBJ2-7 - - TRBV7-9
TGTGCCAGCAGGGAGGCAGGGGACACTGAAGCTTTCTTT CASREAGDTEAFF TRBJ1-1 - - TRBV6-5
TGTGCCAGCAGCAGGGACCCAGTCCATACGCAGTATTTT CASSRDPVHTQYF TRBJ2-3 - - TRBV5-4
TGTGCCAGCAGTGTCGAGGCTAACACTGAAGCTTTCTTT CASSVEANTEAFF TRBJ1-1 - - TRBV2
TGTGCCAGCAGGTCTAGAGCAGGGGGCGGACAGCCCCAGCATTTT CASRSRAGGGQPQHF TRBJ1-5 - TRBD1 TRBV5-8
TGTGCCAGCAGCTTAATGGCTAGCGCGAGCTCCTACGAGCAGTACTTC CASSLMASASSYEQYF TRBJ2-7 - - TRBV7-2
TGTGCCAGCAGCCCCCCGGGGGGTATCTACGAGCAGTACTTC CASSPPGGIYEQYF TRBJ2-7 once TRBD2 TRBV7-9
TGTGCCAGCAGCTGGAGACAGGGGGGGACTGAAGCTTTCTTT CASSWRQGGTEAFF TRBJ1-1 - TRBD1 TRBV5-4
TGTGCCAGCAGCCCCATGGAGCGGGAGAGCACAGATACGCAGTATTTT CASSPMERESTDTQYF TRBJ2-3 - TRBD2 TRBV7-2
TGTGCCTGGAGTGTAGGGAGGTTCACTGAAGCTTTCTTT CAWSVGRFTEAFF TRBJ1-1 - - TRBV30
TGTGCCAGCTCGTCGACAGGGGGGGGCTACACCTTC CASSSTGGGYTF TRBJ1-2 - TRBD1 TRBV6-5
TGTGCCAGCAGCTCACGTGGGAGGACGTACCGGGTGGCTTTCTTT CASSSRGRTYRVAFF TRBJ1-1 - - TRBV11-2
TGTGCCAGCAGTTTGGTGGGGGGGCAGGACACTGAAGCTTTCTTT CASSLVGGQDTEAFF TRBJ1-1 - - TRBV27
TGTGCTAGTGGTGGGACAGGGGGCTCCTACGAGCAGTACTTC CASGGTGGSYEQYF TRBJ2-7 - TRBD1 TRBV12-5
TGTGCCAGCAGTGAAGATATCGCCCGGTCTAGATCACGGCAGTACTTC CASSEDIARSRSRQYF TRBJ2-7 - - TRBV6-1
TGTGCCAGCACACAGCATGGAAACACCATATATTTT CASTQHGNTIYF TRBJ1-3 - - TRBV6-5